Shown below are 5 T cell receptor beta chains from a single sample sequenced in a study of CD8 T cells in ankylosing spondylitis (TCRdb year 2017). Library construction relied on 5' RACE. The instrument was an Illumina HiSeq 2500. TCRdb passed the public sequencing reads through fastp at Q25 and MiXCR, retaining productive beta sequences. Rows with a matching CDR3 protein are joined into one entry that keeps the most common DNA and genes. The sample profile shows about 140,000 distinct CDR3 sequences; 30% to 40% of them were found once. The ten largest make up 4.5% to 6% of the sample. The sample comprised synovial fluid, either unsorted or a sorted T cell fraction (not recorded which). All receptors come from a male donor with ankylosing spondylitis.

About this clonotype itself: A read error may explain this, as a much larger clone is one base away. The chain combines TRBV4-2 with TRBJ1-3, with unresolved D. This CDR3 is 15 amino acids long. V was pared by 0 bases and J by 0 bases, with 6 bases between. Germline assignment: CDR1 LGHNA and CDR2 YNFKEQ. The CDR3 reads CASSQEGFSGNTIYF. The DNA of the CDR3 is TGTGCCAGCAGCCAAGAGGGATTCTCTGGAAACACCATATATTTT.

This clonotype was found a few times. The chain combines TRBV6-1 with TRBJ2-3; D gene ambiguous. Trimming shortened V by 3 bases and J by 0 bases, and 1 base separated the two germline ends. Germline lookup yields CDR1 MNHNS and CDR2 SASEGT. CDR3 length: 12 residues. This chain's CDR3 is CASSDSTDTQYF. Written as DNA, the CDR3 is TGTGCCAGCAGTGACAGCACAGATACGCAGTATTTT.

The chain employs TRBV11-2 and TRBJ2-2; D possibly matches TRBD1 or TRBD2 (6 bases each). CDR3 size: 15 residues. The germline CDR1 and CDR2 sequences are SGHAT and FQNNGV. Trimming took 5 bases from V and 6 from J, leaving 16 bases between them. The CDR3 nucleotides read TGTGCCAGCAGCCCCCAGAGGGGGGCAGCCGGGGAGCTGTTTTTT. It translates to CASSPQRGAAGELFF.

Ten or more counts support this clonotype. The V gene is TRBV29-1, the J gene TRBJ1-1; D is unresolved. The CDR3 is made up of 12 amino acids. Trimming pared 4 bases from V and 0 bases from J, leaving 6 bases between. Per the germline V gene, CDR1 is SQVTM and CDR2 is ANQGSEA. The CDR3 DNA sequence: TGCAGCGTTGGGAGGGTGAACACTGAAGCTTTCTTT. Encoded protein: CSVGRVNTEAFF. The whole variable domain, remainder taken from reference TRBV29-1 and TRBJ1-1, is SAVISQKPSRDICQRGTSLTIQCQVDSQVTMMFWYRQQPGQSLTLIATANQGSEATYESGFVIDKFPISRPNLTFSTLTVSNMSPEDSSIYLCSVGRVNTEAFFGQGTRLTVV.

This clonotype has ten or more counts. The chain carries TRBV20-1 and TRBJ2-3; tentatively, D is TRBD2 (5 bases). This CDR3 is 13 amino acids long. CDR1 is DFQATT, CDR2 SNEGSKA, per germline (reference sequence). Trimming shortened V by 0 bases and J by 5 bases, and 9 bases separated the two germline ends. The CDR3 DNA is TGCAGTGCTAGAGATGACACTAGAGATACGCAGTATTTT. The encoded protein is CSARDDTRDTQYF.